This TCR beta chain was documented in a study of cytomegalovirus exposure and HLA in healthy donors. The PCR contained 60 Vbeta and 13 Jbeta primers. TCRdb's copy holds only in-frame clones and misses some; the assay was immunoSEQ multiplex PCR. The table shows about 130,000 clones, with approximately 80% occurring only once. The V and J ends lost 0 bases and 4 bases respectively, with 7 bases between them. The germline gives CDR1 MGHRA, CDR2 YSYEKL. The CDR3 is 14 amino acids. The sequenced material came from PBMCs. The clonotype was recovered from a man aged 50-59 years in good health and CMV-seronegative. This chain links TRBV4-1 with TRBJ1-5; unclear D gene. The CDR3 sequence: CASSQDWENQPQHF. Here the CDR3 DNA reads TGCGCCAGCAGCCAAGATTGGGAGAATCAGCCCCAGCATTTT.